The 14 T cell receptor beta chains given below trace back to one sample, sequenced in a study of blood T cell repertoires in COVID-19. Data came from immunoSEQ multiplex PCR; TCRdb stores just in-frame clones and leaves some out. The sample shows 130,000 to 150,000 clones, approximately 79% of them seen only once. Material for sequencing was peripheral blood. The origin of the receptors is a man in his forties or fifties with active or convalescent COVID-19.

The chain couples TRBV18 to TRBJ1-4, with 7 bases matching TRBD1. Germline loops: CDR1 KGHSH, CDR2 LQKENI. Trimming at V came to 0 bases and at J to 8 bases, leaving 6 bases not matched to a gene. The length of the CDR3 is 15 residues. The chain's CDR3 is CASSPPQTGREKLFF. The CDR3 nucleotides read TGTGCCAGCTCACCACCGCAGACAGGGCGAGAAAAACTGTTTTTT.

V usage is TRBV19 and J usage is TRBJ1-5, with a possible D match to TRBD1 (5 bases). The germline V gene has CDR1 LNHDA and CDR2 SQIVND (reference sequence). There are 12 residues in the CDR3. V was pared by 7 bases and J by 4 bases, with 8 bases between. As DNA, the CDR3 is TGTGCCAGTAAGGGGAGGAATCAGCCCCAGCATTTT. Residues: CASKGRNQPQHF.

The CDR3 loop reads CASSLGTSTDTQYF. For the CDR3, the DNA is TGTGCCAGCAGCCTAGGGACAAGCACAGATACGCAGTATTTT. V gene TRBV5-6 combines with J gene TRBJ2-3, with D possibly being TRBD1 (6 bases). CDR1 SGHDT and CDR2 YYEEEE come from the germline V gene. The ends were cut back, 4 bases at V and 0 bases at J, with 9 bases in the middle. The CDR3 loop spans 14 amino acids.

In its sample, this clone was seen once. V gene TRBV5-5 combines with J gene TRBJ2-7; 10 nucleotides match TRBD2. V lost 4 bases and J lost 7; bases outside the gene matches: 17. This CDR3 is built from 17 residues. Germline-derived CDR1 and CDR2 are SGHKS and YYEKEE (reference sequence). The CDR3: CASSEPSGRPRGGEQYF. CDR3 DNA sequence: TGTGCCAGCAGCGAGCCTAGCGGGAGACCGCGGGGGGGAGAGCAGTACTTC.

This clone was found a few times. The CDR3 region is CASSPRRTDSGANVLTF. CDR3 sequence (DNA): TGTGCCAGCAGCCCACGGAGGACGGACTCTGGGGCCAACGTCCTGACTTTC. This sequence joins TRBV7-8 and TRBJ2-6, with TRBD2 as a possible D gene (5 bases). The CDR3 consists of 17 residues. The germline V and J ends were trimmed by 5 bases and 0 bases, with 14 bases remaining between them. In germline, CDR1 is SGHVS, CDR2 FQNEAQ. The full variable domain, its missing parts supplied by reference TRBV7-8 and TRBJ2-6, is GAGVSQSPRYKVAKRGQDVALRCDPISGHVSLFWYQQALGQGPEFLTYFQNEAQLDKSGLPSDRFFAERPEGSVSTLKIQRTQQEDSAVYLCASSPRRTDSGANVLTFGAGSRLTVL.

This chain connects TRBV7-2 to TRBJ2-1; 9 bases map to TRBD2. Per the germline V gene, CDR1 is SGHTA and CDR2 is FQGNSA. With V trimmed by 6 bases and J by 7 bases, 10 bases remained unmatched. This CDR3 has 15 amino acids. The CDR3, as DNA: TGTGCCAGCAGTGGAGTAGCGGGAGCCGGTAATGAGCAGTTCTTC. Its protein product is CASSGVAGAGNEQFF.

V usage is TRBV28 and J usage is TRBJ1-5, with 7 bases lining up with TRBD1. The ends lost 8 bases at V and 8 bases at J; junction bases unmatched: 15. The CDR3 is 15 amino acids. The germline V gene encodes CDR1 MDHEN and CDR2 SYDVKM. CDR3 amino acids: CASPPTGVVMEPQHF. The CDR3 nucleotides read TGTGCCAGCCCTCCTACAGGGGTCGTGATGGAGCCCCAGCATTTT.

This clone was counted at least ten times. This chain joins TRBV4-2 and TRBJ1-3; 7 nucleotides match TRBD1. V lost 1 base, J lost 3 bases, and 6 bases stayed unmatched. The CDR3 has 16 residues. CDR1 and CDR2 from the germline V gene are LGHNA and YNFKEQ. DNA of the CDR3: TGTGCCAGCAGCCAAGTGAAGGGGGCTGGTGGAAACACCATATATTTT. This encodes CASSQVKGAGGNTIYF.

This clone was picked up a small number of times. The chain carries TRBV4-2 and TRBJ1-1; D gene ambiguous. Germline V gives CDR1 LGHNA, CDR2 YNFKEQ. The CDR3 totals 15 residues. Deletions cut 3 bases from V and 1 base from J, with 12 bases between. CDR3 region: CASSQPPYGNTEAFF. The CDR3 nucleotides are TGTGCCAGCAGCCAGCCACCCTATGGGAACACTGAAGCTTTCTTT.

This clone was detected a few times. The rearrangement joins TRBV9 to TRBJ2-7, with TRBD1 matching 8 bases. The CDR3 covers 14 residues. From germline, CDR1 is SGDLS and CDR2 YYNGEE. V gave up 4 bases and J gave up 1 base; unmatched junction bases: 4. The CDR3 DNA reads as TGTGCCAGCAGCATGGGGACAGGATCCTACGAGCAGTACTTC. Protein sequence: CASSMGTGSYEQYF.

V is TRBV7-3 and J is TRBJ2-5, with 14 nucleotides matching TRBD2. V shed 5 bases, J shed 5 bases, and the junction held 7 bases outside the gene matches. There are 16 residues in the CDR3. Germline V gives CDR1 SGHTA, CDR2 FQGTGA. The CDR3 reads CASSLGLAGGLETQYF. The CDR3 DNA sequence: TGTGCCAGCAGCCTCGGACTAGCGGGAGGTTTGGAGACCCAGTACTTC.

V gene TRBV7-9 combines with J gene TRBJ2-2, with unresolved D. The germline V gene has CDR1 SEHNR and CDR2 FQNEAQ (reference sequence). The CDR3 extends over 18 amino acids. The ends were cut back, 0 bases at V and 2 bases at J, with 16 bases in the middle. CDR3 residues: CASSLALGLPFNTGELFF. The CDR3, as DNA: TGTGCCAGCAGCTTAGCGTTGGGCCTACCGTTCAACACCGGGGAGCTGTTTTTT. Based on the CDR3 plus reference TRBV7-9 and TRBJ2-2, the full variable domain is DTGVSQNPRHKITKRGQNVTFRCDPISEHNRLYWYRQTLGQGPEFLTYFQNEAQLEKSRLLSDRFSAERPKGSFSTLEIQRTEQGDSAMYLCASSLALGLPFNTGELFFGEGSRLTVL.

This chain connects TRBV19 to TRBJ2-3, with D perhaps matching TRBD2 (6 bases). CDR1 and CDR2 from the germline V gene are LNHDA and SQIVND (reference sequence). CDR3 length: 14 residues. The V end was cut by 5 bases, the J end by 4 bases, with 13 bases between. In nucleotides, the CDR3 is TGTGCCAGTAGTGTTATAGCGGACTCAGATACGCAGTATTTT. Its translation is CASSVIADSDTQYF.

This chain links TRBV14 with TRBJ2-5, with D hard to call. CDR1 is SGHDN, CDR2 FVKESK, per germline. With 1 base removed from V and 7 bases from J, the gap between germline ends came to 4 bases. This CDR3 comprises 11 residues. The CDR3 region has the DNA TGTGCCAGCAGCCAAGCCCTGACCCAGTACTTC. Protein product: CASSQALTQYF.